This T cell receptor (beta chain) was sequenced during a study of cytomegalovirus exposure and HLA in healthy donors. Study outcomes and limitations: Clonal expansion was found to be greater in HLA-associated TCR beta chains than in equally common others in a later analysis.

This clone showed up just a few times. Its matching antigen is unknown. This CDR3 has 15 amino acids. Germline CDR1 SEHNR, CDR2 FQNEAQ (reference sequence). The V and J ends lost 2 bases and 8 bases respectively, with 15 bases between them. Primers: 60 Vbeta forward and 13 Jbeta reverse. The data were produced by immunoSEQ multiplex PCR, yet TCRdb's version contains in-frame clones alone and is incomplete. This table holds about 140,000 clones, roughly 78% found once. Donors consisted of healthy bone marrow donors. The J gene is TRBJ1-4, the V gene TRBV7-9, with a weak D call TRBD1 (5 bases). This sequence originates from a man in his thirties or forties in good health. Sequenced sample: PBMCs. CDR3 sequence reads: CASSLFGALEEKLFF. CDR3 coding DNA: TGTGCCAGCAGCTTATTTGGGGCGCTAGAGGAAAAACTGTTTTTT.